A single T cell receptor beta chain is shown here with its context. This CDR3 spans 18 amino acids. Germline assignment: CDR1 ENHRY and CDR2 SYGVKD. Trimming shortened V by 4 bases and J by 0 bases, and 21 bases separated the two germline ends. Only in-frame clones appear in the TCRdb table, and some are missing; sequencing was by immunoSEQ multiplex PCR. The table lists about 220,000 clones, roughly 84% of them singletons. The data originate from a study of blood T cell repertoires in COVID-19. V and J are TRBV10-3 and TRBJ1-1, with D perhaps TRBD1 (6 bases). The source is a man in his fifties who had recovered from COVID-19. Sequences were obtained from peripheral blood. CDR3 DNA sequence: TGTGCCATCAGTGGAAATGCACAGGGCTTTAGGATGAACACTGAAGCTTTCTTT. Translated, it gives CAISGNAQGFRMNTEAFF.